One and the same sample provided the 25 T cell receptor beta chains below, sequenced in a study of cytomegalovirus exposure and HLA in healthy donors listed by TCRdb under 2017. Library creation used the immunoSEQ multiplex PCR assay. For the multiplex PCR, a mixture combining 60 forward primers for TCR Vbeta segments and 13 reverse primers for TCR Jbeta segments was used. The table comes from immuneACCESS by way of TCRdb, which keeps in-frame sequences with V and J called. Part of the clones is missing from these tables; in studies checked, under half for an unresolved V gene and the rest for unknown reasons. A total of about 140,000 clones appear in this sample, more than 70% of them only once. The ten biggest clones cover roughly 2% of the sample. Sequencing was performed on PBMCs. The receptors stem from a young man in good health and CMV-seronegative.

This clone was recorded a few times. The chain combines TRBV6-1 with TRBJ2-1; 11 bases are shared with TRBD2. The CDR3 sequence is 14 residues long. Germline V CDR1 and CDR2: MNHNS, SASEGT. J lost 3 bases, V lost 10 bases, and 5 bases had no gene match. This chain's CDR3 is CATRGTSGYNEQFF. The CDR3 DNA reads TGTGCCACCCGAGGGACTAGCGGCTACAATGAGCAGTTCTTC.

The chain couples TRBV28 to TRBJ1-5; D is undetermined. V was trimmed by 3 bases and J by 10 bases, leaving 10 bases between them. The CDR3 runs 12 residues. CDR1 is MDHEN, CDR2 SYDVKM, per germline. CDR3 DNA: TGTGCCAGCAGTTTTAGTAACCTACCCCAGCATTTT. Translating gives CASSFSNLPQHF.

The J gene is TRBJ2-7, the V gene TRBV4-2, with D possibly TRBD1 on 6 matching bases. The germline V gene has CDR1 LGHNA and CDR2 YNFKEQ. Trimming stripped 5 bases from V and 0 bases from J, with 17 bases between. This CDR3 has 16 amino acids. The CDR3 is CASSSPPGTTSYEQYF. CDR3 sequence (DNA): TGTGCCAGCAGCTCACCGCCCGGGACAACCTCCTACGAGCAGTACTTC.

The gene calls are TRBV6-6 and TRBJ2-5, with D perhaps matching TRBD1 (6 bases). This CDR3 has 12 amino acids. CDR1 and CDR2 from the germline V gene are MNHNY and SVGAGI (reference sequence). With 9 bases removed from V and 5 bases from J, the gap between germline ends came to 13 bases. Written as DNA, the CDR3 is TGTGCCAGTAAACAGGGCCGGGAGACCCAGTACTTC. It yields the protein CASKQGRETQYF.

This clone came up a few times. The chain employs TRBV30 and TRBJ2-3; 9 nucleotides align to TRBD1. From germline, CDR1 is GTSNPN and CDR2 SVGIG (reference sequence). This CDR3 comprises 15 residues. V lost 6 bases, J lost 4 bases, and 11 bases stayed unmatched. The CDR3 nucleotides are TGTGCCTGTCAGGTACGGACAGGGGCTTCAGATACGCAGTATTTT. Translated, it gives CACQVRTGASDTQYF. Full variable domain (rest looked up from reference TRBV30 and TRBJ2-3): SQTIHQWPATLVQPVGSPLSLECTVEGTSNPNLYWYRQAAGRGLQLLFYSVGIGQISSEVPQNLSASRPQDRQFILSSKKLLLSDSGFYLCACQVRTGASDTQYFGPGTRLTVL.

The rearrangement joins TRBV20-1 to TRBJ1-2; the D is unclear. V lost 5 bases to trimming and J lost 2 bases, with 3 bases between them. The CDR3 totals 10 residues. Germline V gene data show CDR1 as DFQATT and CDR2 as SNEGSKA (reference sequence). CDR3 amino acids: CSAPNYGYTF. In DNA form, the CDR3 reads TGCAGTGCTCCAAACTATGGCTACACCTTC.

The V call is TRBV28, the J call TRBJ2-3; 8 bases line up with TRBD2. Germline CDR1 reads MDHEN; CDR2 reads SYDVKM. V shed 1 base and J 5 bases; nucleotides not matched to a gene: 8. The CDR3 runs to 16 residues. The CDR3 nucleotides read TGTGCCAGCAGTTTATACCCGGGGGGGCGCATAGATACGCAGTATTTT. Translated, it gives CASSLYPGGRIDTQYF.

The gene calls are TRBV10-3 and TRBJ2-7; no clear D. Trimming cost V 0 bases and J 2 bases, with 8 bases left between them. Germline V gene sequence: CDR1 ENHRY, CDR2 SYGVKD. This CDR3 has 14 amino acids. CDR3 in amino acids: CAISESIQTYEQYF. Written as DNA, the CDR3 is TGTGCCATCAGTGAGTCGATACAAACCTACGAGCAGTACTTC.

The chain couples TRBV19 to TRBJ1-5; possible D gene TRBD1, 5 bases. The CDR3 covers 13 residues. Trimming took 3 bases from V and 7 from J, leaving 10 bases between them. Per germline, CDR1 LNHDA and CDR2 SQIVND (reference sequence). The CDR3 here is CASSIREEQPQHF. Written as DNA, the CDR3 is TGTGCCAGTAGTATCAGGGAGGAACAGCCCCAGCATTTT.

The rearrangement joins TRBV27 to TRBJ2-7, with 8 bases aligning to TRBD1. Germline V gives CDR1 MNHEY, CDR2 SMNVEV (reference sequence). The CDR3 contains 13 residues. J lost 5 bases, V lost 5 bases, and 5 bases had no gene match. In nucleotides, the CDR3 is TGTGCCAGCAGTCCCAGGGGGCCCAACGAGCAGTACTTC. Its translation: CASSPRGPNEQYF.

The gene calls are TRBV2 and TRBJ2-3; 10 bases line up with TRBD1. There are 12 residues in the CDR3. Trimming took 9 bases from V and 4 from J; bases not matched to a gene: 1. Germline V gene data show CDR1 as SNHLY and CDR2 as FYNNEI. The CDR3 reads CASGQGADTQYF. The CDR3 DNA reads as TGTGCCAGTGGACAGGGGGCAGATACGCAGTATTTT.

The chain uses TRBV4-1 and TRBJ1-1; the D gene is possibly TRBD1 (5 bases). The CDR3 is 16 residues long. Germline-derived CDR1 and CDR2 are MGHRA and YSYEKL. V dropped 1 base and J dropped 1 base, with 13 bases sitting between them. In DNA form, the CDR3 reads TGCGCCAGCAGCCAAGGACCAGGGCTGGGGAACACTGAAGCTTTCTTT. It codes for CASSQGPGLGNTEAFF.

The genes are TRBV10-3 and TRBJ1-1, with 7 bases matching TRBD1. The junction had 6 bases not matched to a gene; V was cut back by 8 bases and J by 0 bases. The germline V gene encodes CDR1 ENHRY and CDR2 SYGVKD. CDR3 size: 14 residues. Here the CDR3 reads CAIGTGTVNTEAFF. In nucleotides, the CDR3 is TGTGCCATCGGAACCGGGACAGTGAACACTGAAGCTTTCTTT.

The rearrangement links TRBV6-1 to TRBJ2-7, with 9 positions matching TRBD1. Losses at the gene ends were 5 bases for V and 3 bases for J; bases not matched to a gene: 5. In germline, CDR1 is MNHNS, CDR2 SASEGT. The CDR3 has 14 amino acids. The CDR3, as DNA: TGTGCCAGCAGTAACCGGGACAGGGTCTACGAGCAGTACTTC. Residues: CASSNRDRVYEQYF.

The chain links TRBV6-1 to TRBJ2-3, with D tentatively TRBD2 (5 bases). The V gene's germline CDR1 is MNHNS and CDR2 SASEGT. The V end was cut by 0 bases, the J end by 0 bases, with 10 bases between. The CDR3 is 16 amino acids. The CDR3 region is CASSEARVSSTDTQYF. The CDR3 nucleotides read TGTGCCAGCAGTGAAGCGAGGGTATCTAGCACAGATACGCAGTATTTT.

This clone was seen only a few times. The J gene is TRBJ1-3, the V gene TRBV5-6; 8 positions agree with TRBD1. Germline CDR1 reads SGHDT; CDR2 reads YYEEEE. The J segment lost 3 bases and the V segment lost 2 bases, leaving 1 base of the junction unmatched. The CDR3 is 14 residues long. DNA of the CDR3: TGTGCCAGCAGCTTACAGGGGGGTGGAAACACCATATATTTT. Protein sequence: CASSLQGGGNTIYF.

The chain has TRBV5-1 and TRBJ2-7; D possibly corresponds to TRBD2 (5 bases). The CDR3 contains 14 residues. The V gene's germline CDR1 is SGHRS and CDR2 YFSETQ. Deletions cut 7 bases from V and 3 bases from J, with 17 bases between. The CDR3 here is CASPPGLEGYEQYF. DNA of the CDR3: TGCGCCAGCCCCCCGGGCCTTGAGGGCTACGAGCAGTACTTC.

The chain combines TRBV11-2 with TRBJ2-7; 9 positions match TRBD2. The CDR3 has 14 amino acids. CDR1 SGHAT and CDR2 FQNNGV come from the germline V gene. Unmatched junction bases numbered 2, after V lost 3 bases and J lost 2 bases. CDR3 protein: CASSFSGGTYEQYF. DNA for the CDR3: TGTGCCAGCAGCTTTAGCGGGGGAACCTACGAGCAGTACTTC. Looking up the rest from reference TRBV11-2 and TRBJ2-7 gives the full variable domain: EAGVAQSPRYKIIEKRQSVAFWCNPISGHATLYWYQQILGQGPKLLIQFQNNGVVDDSQLPKDRFSAERLKGVDSTLKIQPAKLEDSAVYLCASSFSGGTYEQYFGPGTRLTVT.

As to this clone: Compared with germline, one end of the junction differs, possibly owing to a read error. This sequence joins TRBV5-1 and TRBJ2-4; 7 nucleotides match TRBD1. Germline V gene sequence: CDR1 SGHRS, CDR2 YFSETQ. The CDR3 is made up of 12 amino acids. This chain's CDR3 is CASSLGSDRIFF. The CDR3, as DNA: TGCGCCAGCAGCTTGGGTTCGGACAGGATATTTTTC.

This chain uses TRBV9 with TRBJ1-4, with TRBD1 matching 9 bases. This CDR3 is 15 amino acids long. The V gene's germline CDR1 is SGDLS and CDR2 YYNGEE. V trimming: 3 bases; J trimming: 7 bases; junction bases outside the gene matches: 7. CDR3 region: CASSAGQGPGEKLFF. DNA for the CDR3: TGTGCCAGCAGCGCCGGACAGGGGCCGGGTGAAAAACTGTTTTTT.

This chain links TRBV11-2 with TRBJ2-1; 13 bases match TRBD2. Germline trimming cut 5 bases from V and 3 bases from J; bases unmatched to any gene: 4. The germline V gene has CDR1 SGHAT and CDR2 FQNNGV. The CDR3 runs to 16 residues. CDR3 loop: CASSRLAGGNYNEQFF. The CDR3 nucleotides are TGTGCCAGCAGCCGACTAGCGGGAGGTAACTACAATGAGCAGTTCTTC.

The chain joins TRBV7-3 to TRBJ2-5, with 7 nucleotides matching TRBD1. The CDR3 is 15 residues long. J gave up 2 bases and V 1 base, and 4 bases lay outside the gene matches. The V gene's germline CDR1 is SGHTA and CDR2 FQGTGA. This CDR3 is CASSLNPGGQETQYF. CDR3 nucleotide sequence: TGTGCCAGCAGCTTAAACCCAGGGGGACAAGAGACCCAGTACTTC.

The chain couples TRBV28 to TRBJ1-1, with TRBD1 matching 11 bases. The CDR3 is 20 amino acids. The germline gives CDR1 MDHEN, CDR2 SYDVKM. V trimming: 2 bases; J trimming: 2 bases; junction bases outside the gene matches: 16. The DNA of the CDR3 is TGTGCCAGCAGTTTACCCCTCGGGACAGGGGGACAGGGGGGTAACACTGAAGCTTTCTTT. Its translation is CASSLPLGTGGQGGNTEAFF.

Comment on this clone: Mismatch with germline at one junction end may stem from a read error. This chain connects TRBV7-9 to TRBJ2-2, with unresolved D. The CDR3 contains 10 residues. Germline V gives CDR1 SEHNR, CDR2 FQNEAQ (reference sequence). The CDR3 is CSSNGGELFF. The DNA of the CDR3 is TGTTCCAGCAACGGCGGGGAGCTGTTTTTT.

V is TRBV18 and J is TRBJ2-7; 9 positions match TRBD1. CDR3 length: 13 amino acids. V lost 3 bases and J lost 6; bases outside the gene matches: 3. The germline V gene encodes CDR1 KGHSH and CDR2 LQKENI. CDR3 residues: CASSPGQGREQYF. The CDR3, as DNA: TGTGCCAGCTCACCGGGACAGGGCCGCGAGCAGTACTTC.